This TCR beta chain was identified in a study of response to subunit inactivated influenza vaccine (dated by TCRdb to between 2017 and 2018). For the study in its entirety: Deep quantitative profiling of the T cell receptor repertoire was used in the study to follow responses to a trivalent subunit inactivated influenza vaccine. Overall study outcomes, separate from this receptor: According to the authors, only a limited number of new T cells may be recruited by each seasonal influenza vaccination.

V is pruned by 2 bases and J by 1 base, leaving 4 bases of the junction without a gene match. CDR1 and CDR2 are drawn from the germline V gene (reference sequence): DFQATT, SNEGSKA. Reading from cysteine to phenylalanine, the CDR3 counts 14 amino acids. The CDR3 DNA has 42 bases and is translated from base 1. This clonotype has more than one count but fewer than ten. Its specific antigen is unknown. Within one base of it there is no much larger clone, and no base qualities were kept. Preparation of the library involved RT-PCR. Instrument used: Illumina HiSeq 2500. TCRdb redid the processing of the public reads, applying fastp at Q25 and MiXCR, and retained in-frame beta chains. Each CDR3 protein gets just one entry, which takes the most common genes and DNA from the rows behind it. For this sample the table gives over 750,000 distinct CDR3 sequences, of which around 20% were detected only once. The ten largest account for roughly a tenth of the sample.

This sequence was found in a man aged 50-59 years who received an inactivated influenza vaccine. Donor details come from another sample of the same person, matched by shared clones. The specimen was PBMCs from blood, collected around 5 days after vaccination. The chain couples TRBV20-1 to TRBJ2-7; TRBD2 agrees with 8 junctional bases. The CDR3 has the sequence CSARPSGPSYEQYF. The DNA sequence follows: TGCAGTGCTAGACCTAGCGGGCCGTCCTACGAGCAGTACTTC.